This is a list of T cell receptor beta chains from one sample in a study of cytomegalovirus exposure and HLA in healthy donors. Clones were read by immunoSEQ multiplex PCR, and TCRdb kept only the in-frame ones, dropping some. The repertoire consists of around 170,000 clones, with over 60% occurring once and the leading ten covering over 1.2%. Sequencing used PBMCs. The origin of the receptors is a girl aged 10 to 17 in good health and CMV-seronegative. Each CDR3 is given with its conserved first and last residue. The D gene is left open where the match is weak. A clone size is listed for some rows: how often the clone was seen (once, few, many), or a class if it is expanded.

V gene: TRBV5-1; J gene: TRBJ1-6; D gene: -; clone size: -; CDR3 DNA: TGCGCCAGCACCCTTGCAGGGTTCGATTCACCCCTCCACTTT; CDR3 protein: CASTLAGFDSPLHF
V gene: TRBV21-1; J gene: TRBJ1-2; D gene: -; clone size: -; CDR3 DNA: TGTGCCAGCAGCCGAGAGGGCCCAGAGATAAACTATGGCTACACCTTC; CDR3 protein: CASSREGPEINYGYTF
V gene: TRBV4-1; J gene: TRBJ1-1; D gene: -; clone size: -; CDR3 DNA: TGCGCTAGCAGCCAATATGGGATCGCGGGATCGACGGGGTACACTGAAGCTTTCTTT; CDR3 protein: CASSQYGIAGSTGYTEAFF
V gene: TRBV11-2; J gene: TRBJ2-7; D gene: TRBD1; clone size: -; CDR3 DNA: TGTGCCAGCAGCCGTGACAGGGCGTTGACCTACGAGCAGTACTTC; CDR3 protein: CASSRDRALTYEQYF
V gene: TRBV5-1; J gene: TRBJ2-7; D gene: -; clone size: once; CDR3 DNA: TGCGCCAGCAAGGAGGGCGTCGGCTCCTACGAGCAGTACTTC; CDR3 protein: CASKEGVGSYEQYF
V gene: TRBV2; J gene: TRBJ1-1; D gene: -; clone size: -; CDR3 DNA: TGTGCCAGCACCACAGGGCTGGGGGGGAGCACTGAAGCTTTCTTT; CDR3 protein: CASTTGLGGSTEAFF
V gene: TRBV9; J gene: TRBJ1-1; D gene: TRBD1; clone size: few; CDR3 DNA: TGTGCCAGCAGCGTAGGAGGGGACAGCACCGAAGCTTTCTTT; CDR3 protein: CASSVGGDSTEAFF
V gene: TRBV9; J gene: TRBJ2-3; D gene: -; clone size: -; CDR3 DNA: TGTGCCAGCAGCCCCAATTTGCGTACGCAGTATTTT; CDR3 protein: CASSPNLRTQYF
V gene: TRBV27; J gene: TRBJ1-5; D gene: -; clone size: -; CDR3 DNA: TGTGCCAGCAGTCGAAAGGGGACATTCCCCAATCAGCCCCAGCATTTT; CDR3 protein: CASSRKGTFPNQPQHF
V gene: TRBV19; J gene: TRBJ2-2; D gene: -; clone size: -; CDR3 DNA: TGTGCCAGTAGTATCGAGGGCGCGGCCGGGGAGCTGTTTTTT; CDR3 protein: CASSIEGAAGELFF
V gene: TRBV28; J gene: TRBJ1-2; D gene: TRBD1; clone size: -; CDR3 DNA: TGTGCCAGCAGTTCCACCCCCGGGGCAGGGGGGCCCTATGGCTACACCTTC; CDR3 protein: CASSSTPGAGGPYGYTF
V gene: TRBV19; J gene: TRBJ1-1; D gene: -; clone size: -; CDR3 DNA: TGTGCCAGTCAGGGAAACACTGAAGCTTTCTTT; CDR3 protein: CASQGNTEAFF
V gene: TRBV5-1; J gene: TRBJ1-2; D gene: -; clone size: -; CDR3 DNA: TGCGCCAGCAGCTATGAGGCGAACTATGGCTACACCTTC; CDR3 protein: CASSYEANYGYTF
V gene: TRBV18; J gene: TRBJ1-1; D gene: -; clone size: once; CDR3 DNA: TGTGCCAGCTCACCACAGACGACAGAGAACACTGAAGCTTTCTTT; CDR3 protein: CASSPQTTENTEAFF
V gene: TRBV7-9; J gene: TRBJ2-6; D gene: -; clone size: -; CDR3 DNA: TGTGCCAGCATATCGGACAGATTGAGCTCTGGGGCCAACGTCCTGACTTTC; CDR3 protein: CASISDRLSSGANVLTF
V gene: TRBV21-1; J gene: TRBJ2-1; D gene: -; clone size: -; CDR3 DNA: TGTGCCAGCTCGACACGCAAGGTGGACTCCTACAATGAGCAGTTCTTC; CDR3 protein: CASSTRKVDSYNEQFF
V gene: TRBV9; J gene: TRBJ2-7; D gene: -; clone size: few; CDR3 DNA: TGTGCCAGCAGCAGCTTCGGGGAGCAGTACTTC; CDR3 protein: CASSSFGEQYF
V gene: TRBV6-1; J gene: TRBJ1-1; D gene: TRBD1; clone size: once; CDR3 DNA: TGTGCCAGCAGTTCCCGGACAGGGACCACTGAAGCTTTCTTT; CDR3 protein: CASSSRTGTTEAFF
V gene: TRBV5-5; J gene: TRBJ1-2; D gene: -; clone size: -; CDR3 DNA: TGTGCCAGCTCGTCGTTGGGAGACTATGGCTACACCTTC; CDR3 protein: CASSSLGDYGYTF
V gene: TRBV7-9; J gene: TRBJ1-1; D gene: -; clone size: -; CDR3 DNA: TGTGCCAGCAGCTTCGCCCCCTTGGGGAGGGGTGGGGTGAACACTGAAGCTTTCTTT; CDR3 protein: CASSFAPLGRGGVNTEAFF
V gene: TRBV4-1; J gene: TRBJ1-3; D gene: -; clone size: -; CDR3 DNA: TGCGCCAGCAGCCAAGAGAGGCAGGGAAACACCATATATTTT; CDR3 protein: CASSQERQGNTIYF
V gene: TRBV10-3; J gene: TRBJ1-2; D gene: -; clone size: -; CDR3 DNA: TGTGCCCTTTCGGAGAACAGAGGGATCTCAGCGGGTGGCTACACCTTC; CDR3 protein: CALSENRGISAGGYTF
V gene: TRBV18; J gene: TRBJ1-4; D gene: -; clone size: -; CDR3 DNA: TGTGCCAGCTCACCACCGGGCCGGTTGAATGAAAAACTGTTTTTT; CDR3 protein: CASSPPGRLNEKLFF
V gene: TRBV10-1; J gene: TRBJ1-2; D gene: -; clone size: -; CDR3 DNA: TGCGCCAGCAGTGAGTCTCGTACTGATAGAAACTATGGCTACACCTTC; CDR3 protein: CASSESRTDRNYGYTF
V gene: TRBV13; J gene: TRBJ2-2; D gene: TRBD1; clone size: -; CDR3 DNA: TGTGCCAGCAGCGACCCAGGGGGCTGGGGCACCGGGGAGCTGTTTTTT; CDR3 protein: CASSDPGGWGTGELFF
V gene: TRBV6-1; J gene: TRBJ1-4; D gene: -; clone size: few; CDR3 DNA: TGTGCCAGCGCTGACATTAATGAAAAACTGTTTTTT; CDR3 protein: CASADINEKLFF
V gene: TRBV2; J gene: TRBJ1-2; D gene: -; clone size: -; CDR3 DNA: TGTGCCAGCAGTGTGCAGGGTTTCTCCTATGGCTACACCTTC; CDR3 protein: CASSVQGFSYGYTF
V gene: TRBV29-1; J gene: TRBJ1-1; D gene: TRBD1; clone size: few; CDR3 DNA: TGCAGCGTGGATCTAACAGGGGGTAACACTGAAGCTTTCTTT; CDR3 protein: CSVDLTGGNTEAFF
V gene: TRBV29-1; J gene: TRBJ1-2; D gene: -; clone size: -; CDR3 DNA: TGCAGCGTTGAAGAACAGCTCGCTAACTATGGCTACACCTTC; CDR3 protein: CSVEEQLANYGYTF
V gene: TRBV5-1; J gene: TRBJ2-2; D gene: TRBD2; clone size: -; CDR3 DNA: TGCGCCAGCAGCTTGACTAGCGGGTACACCGGGGAGCTGTTTTTT; CDR3 protein: CASSLTSGYTGELFF
V gene: TRBV5-1; J gene: TRBJ2-7; D gene: -; clone size: -; CDR3 DNA: TGCGCCAGCAGTCCCCCCGGGACTGGAGGGTTCCACGAGCAGTACTTC; CDR3 protein: CASSPPGTGGFHEQYF
V gene: TRBV9; J gene: TRBJ2-4; D gene: -; clone size: -; CDR3 DNA: TGTGCCAGCAGCGGAGACTCAAACATTCAGTACTTC; CDR3 protein: CASSGDSNIQYF
V gene: TRBV6-1; J gene: TRBJ2-3; D gene: TRBD2; clone size: -; CDR3 DNA: TGTGCCAGCAGTGAAGCGCCAGCGGGGGACTGGGATACGCAGTATTTT; CDR3 protein: CASSEAPAGDWDTQYF
V gene: TRBV7-6; J gene: TRBJ1-3; D gene: -; clone size: few; CDR3 DNA: TGTGCCAGCAGCTCGTCAGAGGGCTCTGGAAACACCATATATTTT; CDR3 protein: CASSSSEGSGNTIYF
V gene: TRBV6-1; J gene: TRBJ1-2; D gene: -; clone size: -; CDR3 DNA: TGTGCCAGCAGGCCGGCGAGCAGGGCCCCCGGCTACACCTTC; CDR3 protein: CASRPASRAPGYTF
V gene: TRBV7-3; J gene: TRBJ1-1; D gene: -; clone size: -; CDR3 DNA: TGTGCCAGCAGCAGGATGGGGGGGGACACTGAAGCTTTCTTT; CDR3 protein: CASSRMGGDTEAFF
V gene: TRBV7-9; J gene: TRBJ2-1; D gene: TRBD1; clone size: -; CDR3 DNA: TGTGCCAGCAGCGTCGACAGGGATCAGTTCTTC; CDR3 protein: CASSVDRDQFF
V gene: TRBV10-3; J gene: TRBJ1-4; D gene: -; clone size: -; CDR3 DNA: TGTGCCATCAGTGAGTCGCCCAGCAGGCCGAATGAAAAACTGTTTTTT; CDR3 protein: CAISESPSRPNEKLFF
V gene: TRBV9; J gene: TRBJ1-1; D gene: TRBD1; clone size: -; CDR3 DNA: TGTGCCAGCAGCCCCAAGACAGGGGCTTACACTGAAGCTTTCTTT; CDR3 protein: CASSPKTGAYTEAFF
V gene: TRBV4-2; J gene: TRBJ2-3; D gene: TRBD2; clone size: -; CDR3 DNA: TGTGCCAGCAGCCAAGAAGTACGGGGGGGAGGAGATACGCAGTATTTT; CDR3 protein: CASSQEVRGGGDTQYF
V gene: TRBV9; J gene: TRBJ2-7; D gene: -; clone size: -; CDR3 DNA: TGTGCCAGCAGCGAGACAGAGTTTACCTACGAGCAGTACTTC; CDR3 protein: CASSETEFTYEQYF